The source of this T cell receptor (beta chain) is a study of cytomegalovirus exposure and HLA in healthy donors. Broader study findings: Later analysis demonstrated an association between a missense DCLRE1C variant and TCR beta V- and J-gene trimming. Specificity for CMV antigens was confirmed in vitro for a few of the CMV-associated chains.

The V end was cut by 3 bases, the J end by 8 bases, with 8 bases between. The CDR3 spans 12 residues. Germline assignment: CDR1 MRHNA and CDR2 SNTAGT. Primers for the PCR totalled 60 Vbeta and 13 Jbeta. Sequencing used immunoSEQ multiplex PCR; TCRdb keeps in-frame clones, though not all of them. The sample shows about 90,000 clones, and around 3.4% sits with its ten largest clones. When sampled, the donors appeared nominally healthy, though they likely had unrecorded immune exposures. Of note for this clone: No antigen is known for it.

The sequence was obtained from a woman aged 25-40 years in good health and CMV-seronegative. Material: PBMCs. This rearrangement joins TRBV6-4 to TRBJ2-1, with a weak D call TRBD2 (6 bases). Here the CDR3 reads CASSDGEDEQFF. The CDR3 bases are TGTGCCAGCAGTGATGGGGAGGATGAGCAGTTCTTC.